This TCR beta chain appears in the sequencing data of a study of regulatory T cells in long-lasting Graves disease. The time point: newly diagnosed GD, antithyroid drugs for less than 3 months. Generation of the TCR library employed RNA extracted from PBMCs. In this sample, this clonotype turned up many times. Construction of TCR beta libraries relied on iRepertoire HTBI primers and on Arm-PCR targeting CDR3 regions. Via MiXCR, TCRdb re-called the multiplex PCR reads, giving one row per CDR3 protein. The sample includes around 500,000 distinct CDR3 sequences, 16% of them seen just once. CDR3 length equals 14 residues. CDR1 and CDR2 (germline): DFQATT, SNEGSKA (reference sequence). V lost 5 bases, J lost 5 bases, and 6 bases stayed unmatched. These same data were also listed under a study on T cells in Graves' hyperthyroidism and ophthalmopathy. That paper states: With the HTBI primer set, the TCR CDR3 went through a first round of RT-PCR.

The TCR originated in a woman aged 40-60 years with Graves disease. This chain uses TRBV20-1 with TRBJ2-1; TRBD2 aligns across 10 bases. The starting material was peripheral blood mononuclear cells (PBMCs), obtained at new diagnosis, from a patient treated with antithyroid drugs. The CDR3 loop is CSAARTSGNNEQFF. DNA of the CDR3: TGCAGTGCTGCCCGGACTAGCGGTAACAATGAGCAGTTCTTC.